This is a list of T cell receptor beta chains from one sample in a study of cytomegalovirus exposure and HLA in healthy donors. Profiled with immunoSEQ multiplex PCR; TCRdb holds only in-frame clones, not every one. This sample has 100,000 to 150,000 clones; 80% occur once, and the top ten carry around 8.9%. Input material: PBMCs. The receptors were gathered from a man aged 30-40 years in good health and CMV-seropositive. The CDR3 runs from the conserved cysteine through the conserved F or W. The D gene is left open where the match is weak. Clone sizes are given selectively: once, few, many, or a class where the clone is expanded.

-	TRBJ1-1	-	TRBV6-5	TGTGCCAGCAATGGGGCGGCGAACACTGAAGCTTTCTTT	CASNGAANTEAFF
-	TRBJ1-1	-	TRBV29-1	TGCAGCGTTGAAGAGCGGGACCGTTTGAACACTGAAGCTTTCTTT	CSVEERDRLNTEAFF
TRBD2	TRBJ2-2	once	TRBV5-1	TGCGCCAGCAGCTTGGCGGGGGGGAACACCGGGGAGCTGTTTTTT	CASSLAGGNTGELFF
-	TRBJ1-1	-	TRBV11-3	TGTGCCAGCAGCTTAGAAGGGGACACTGAAGCTTTCTTT	CASSLEGDTEAFF
TRBD1	TRBJ1-5	few	TRBV2	TGTGCCAGCAGTCTACAGGGGGCGAGCAATCAGCCCCAGCATTTT	CASSLQGASNQPQHF
-	TRBJ2-3	-	TRBV28	TGTGCCAGCAGCTCACGACTAGCCGGGGGCACGCAGTATTTT	CASSSRLAGGTQYF
-	TRBJ1-5	-	TRBV5-8	TGTGCCAGCAGCTCCAGGGGCAATCAGCCCCAGCATTTT	CASSSRGNQPQHF
-	TRBJ2-3	-	TRBV6-6	TGTGCCAGTAGTTGGGCGGGAGATACGCAGTATTTT	CASSWAGDTQYF
TRBD1	TRBJ1-2	once	TRBV4-1	TGCGCCAGCAGCCACATTTTACAGGGGGCGGATGGCTACACCTTC	CASSHILQGADGYTF
TRBD1	TRBJ2-1	-	TRBV4-1	TGCGCCAGCAGCCAAAACAGGGACAGTCCTTATGAGCAGTTCTTC	CASSQNRDSPYEQFF
TRBD2	TRBJ2-2	-	TRBV27	TGTGCCAGCAGTTTATTGGGCGGGGGATACACCGGGGAGCTGTTTTTT	CASSLLGGGYTGELFF
-	TRBJ2-7	-	TRBV7-6	TGTGCCAGCAGCTTAGCCCCAGGCGAGCAGTACTTC	CASSLAPGEQYF
TRBD1	TRBJ2-3	few	TRBV13	TGTGCCAGCAGCTTAGACAGGGGGACAGATACGCAGTATTTT	CASSLDRGTDTQYF
-	TRBJ1-5	-	TRBV19	TGTGCCAGTAGTATCGGGGGGCGAGAGAATCAGCCCCAGCATTTT	CASSIGGRENQPQHF
-	TRBJ1-1	few	TRBV11-2	TGTGCCAGCAGCTTCTCCGGGATCACTGAAGCTTTCTTT	CASSFSGITEAFF
TRBD1	TRBJ1-1	-	TRBV4-2	TGTGCCAGCAGCCAAGAACGTGGCAAGGGGGCCTTCGACACTGAAGCTTTCTTT	CASSQERGKGAFDTEAFF
TRBD2	TRBJ2-7	-	TRBV13	TGTGCCAGCAGCATGCGGGGGATCCCCCACGAGCAGTACTTC	CASSMRGIPHEQYF
-	TRBJ2-1	-	TRBV7-8	TGTGCCAGCAGCCCCGGACAGTTCTCCTACAATGAGCAGTTCTTC	CASSPGQFSYNEQFF
TRBD1	TRBJ2-7	-	TRBV27	TGTGCCAGCAGTCCCCGACAGGGGTGGTACGAGCAGTACTTC	CASSPRQGWYEQYF
-	TRBJ2-7	once	TRBV14	TGTGCCAGCAGCCCAACAGGTAGAGGCCCCTACGAGCAGTACTTC	CASSPTGRGPYEQYF
-	TRBJ1-2	-	TRBV6-5	TGTGCCAGCAGTGCCCGGGTCGACTATGGCTACACCTTC	CASSARVDYGYTF
-	TRBJ1-3	-	TRBV7-2	TGTGCCAGCAGCTTGGGCACCTCTGGAAACACCATATATTTT	CASSLGTSGNTIYF
-	TRBJ2-1	-	TRBV9	TGTGCCAGCAGCGTAGGCGGGGACTACAATGAGCAGTTCTTC	CASSVGGDYNEQFF
-	TRBJ1-1	few	TRBV9	TGTGCCAGCAGCTCAACTACAGGGTCCACTGAAGCTTTCTTT	CASSSTTGSTEAFF
-	TRBJ1-2	-	TRBV29-1	TGCAGCGCCCCAGGGCTGTTCGATAGTGGCTACACCTTC	CSAPGLFDSGYTF
-	TRBJ1-6	-	TRBV4-2	TGTGCCAGCAGCCAAGAGGAGACTGGCTACTCACCCCTCCACTTT	CASSQEETGYSPLHF
-	TRBJ1-2	-	TRBV28	TGTGCCAGTTCGGAGACCGAGGGCTATGGCTACACCTTC	CASSETEGYGYTF
TRBD1	TRBJ1-3	-	TRBV11-2	TGTGCCAGCAGCTTAATAGTTGGAGGGACAGCCAATGGAAACACCATATATTTT	CASSLIVGGTANGNTIYF
TRBD1	TRBJ1-2	-	TRBV27	TGTGCCAGCAGAAACATACAGGGGGCGCGATATGGCTACACCTTC	CASRNIQGARYGYTF